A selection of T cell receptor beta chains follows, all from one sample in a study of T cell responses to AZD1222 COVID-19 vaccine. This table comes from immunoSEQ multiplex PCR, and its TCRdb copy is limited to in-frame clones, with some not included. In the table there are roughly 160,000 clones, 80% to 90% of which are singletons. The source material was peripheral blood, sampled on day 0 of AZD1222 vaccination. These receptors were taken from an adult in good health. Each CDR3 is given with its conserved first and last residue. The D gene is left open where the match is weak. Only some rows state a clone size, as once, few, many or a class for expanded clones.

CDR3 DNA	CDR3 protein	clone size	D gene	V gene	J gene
TGCAGTGCTAGACGCACAGATACGCAGTATTTT	CSARRTDTQYF	-	-	TRBV20-1	TRBJ2-3
TGTGCCAGCCTCGGGACAGGGGTCTGGAATGAGCAGTTCTTC	CASLGTGVWNEQFF	-	TRBD1	TRBV28	TRBJ2-1
TGTGCCAGCAGTTTACAAAGCCCCTACGAGCAGTACTTC	CASSLQSPYEQYF	-	-	TRBV27	TRBJ2-7
TGTGCCAGCAGCTTTAGGGTCGGAGACATTCAGTACTTC	CASSFRVGDIQYF	-	-	TRBV11-3	TRBJ2-4
TGTGCCAGCAGCCTGGGACAGGGCTGGGTATCCTACGAGCAGTACTTC	CASSLGQGWVSYEQYF	-	TRBD1	TRBV7-4	TRBJ2-7
TGCGCCAGCAGCTTGATGGACAGAGTCCAAGAGACCCAGTACTTC	CASSLMDRVQETQYF	-	-	TRBV5-1	TRBJ2-5
TGTGCCAGTTCATCCGGGACAGGAAATTCACCCCTCCACTTT	CASSSGTGNSPLHF	-	TRBD1	TRBV19	TRBJ1-6
TGTGCCAGCAGTTTACAGGTTGGGGACCAGCCCCAGCATTTT	CASSLQVGDQPQHF	-	-	TRBV27	TRBJ1-5
TGTGCCAGCAGCCACACTAGCGCGAGCACAGATACGCAGTATTTT	CASSHTSASTDTQYF	once	TRBD2	TRBV14	TRBJ2-3
TGTGCCAGCAGTGGGGACACCATTTCTGGGGCCAACGTCCTGACTTTC	CASSGDTISGANVLTF	-	-	TRBV6-4	TRBJ2-6
TGTGCCAGCTCACGCACAGGGGGCATGGAGACCCAGTACTTC	CASSRTGGMETQYF	once	TRBD1	TRBV18	TRBJ2-5
TGTGCCAGCAGTTTCGGAGACAATGAGCAGTTCTTC	CASSFGDNEQFF	-	-	TRBV7-9	TRBJ2-1
TGCGCCAGCAGCCCAGGGACGGTGAACACTGAAGCTTTCTTT	CASSPGTVNTEAFF	-	-	TRBV4-3	TRBJ1-1
TGTGCCAGCAGTACCTCCGGGACAGGGATTTTCACCGGGGAGCTGTTTTTT	CASSTSGTGIFTGELFF	-	TRBD1	TRBV27	TRBJ2-2
TGTGCCAGCAGCCAATCGGGACTAAAAGATGGCACCGGGGAGCTGTTTTTT	CASSQSGLKDGTGELFF	-	TRBD2	TRBV3-1/TRBV3-2	TRBJ2-2
TGTGCCAGCAGCGTAGACGCCCAAATCTACGAGCAGTACTTC	CASSVDAQIYEQYF	-	-	TRBV9	TRBJ2-7
TGTGCCAGCAGCTCGAGGACAGGGAGGGGGACTGAAGCTTTCTTT	CASSSRTGRGTEAFF	-	TRBD1	TRBV7-8	TRBJ1-1
TGCGCCAGCAGCCCTTATAAACAGGGCCACAATTCACCCCTCCACTTT	CASSPYKQGHNSPLHF	-	-	TRBV4-1	TRBJ1-6
TGCGCCAGCAGCCCGACACCCCCAAACGAAGGGCCCCAGCATTTT	CASSPTPPNEGPQHF	-	-	TRBV4-1	TRBJ1-5
TGTGCCATCAGTGCCGCAGGGGAAGGGAGTGAAGCTTTCTTT	CAISAAGEGSEAFF	-	-	TRBV10-3	TRBJ1-1
TGTGCCAGCAGCGTAGCAGGCAGGACTGGGCGGGAGCTGTTTTTT	CASSVAGRTGRELFF	-	-	TRBV9	TRBJ2-2
TGCGCCAGCAGCTTGGGGGATCAGGGGTTCGTGTCGAAGAGTGAGACCCAGTACTTC	CASSLGDQGFVSKSETQYF	once	-	TRBV5-1	TRBJ2-5
TGTGCCAGCAGGAGACTAGCTGAGACCGGGGAGCTGTTTTTT	CASRRLAETGELFF	-	TRBD2	TRBV6-5	TRBJ2-2
TGTGCCAGCAGTACGGGATATAATTCACCCCTCCACTTT	CASSTGYNSPLHF	-	-	TRBV28	TRBJ1-6
TGTGCCAGCAAGACAGGGATGGGTCAGCCCCAGCATTTT	CASKTGMGQPQHF	-	TRBD1	TRBV6-6	TRBJ1-5
TGTGCCAGCAGTTACTCGGGCAGGAGGGGCTATGGCTACACCTTC	CASSYSGRRGYGYTF	-	-	TRBV6-2/TRBV6-3	TRBJ1-2
TGTGCCAGCAGCCTATGGACTGACGGTGAAGCTTTCTTT	CASSLWTDGEAFF	-	-	TRBV12-3/TRBV12-4	TRBJ1-1
TGTGCCAGCAGCCAAGTTGCCTACGAGCAGTACTTC	CASSQVAYEQYF	-	-	TRBV7-9	TRBJ2-7
TGTGCCAGCAGTCACGCCACAGGGGTGAACACTGAAGCTTTCTTT	CASSHATGVNTEAFF	-	TRBD1	TRBV6-5	TRBJ1-1
TGTGCCAGCAGTTACTTCACGACCGGGACTAGCCCTTCTTCCCAGTACTTC	CASSYFTTGTSPSSQYF	-	TRBD2	TRBV6-2/TRBV6-3	TRBJ2-5
TGTGCCAGCAGCCAAGATCCTAGCGGGGGGTACAATGAGCAGTTCTTC	CASSQDPSGGYNEQFF	few	TRBD2	TRBV4-2	TRBJ2-1
TGTGCCAGTAGGCTGGACAGCTCCTCTGGAAACACCATATATTTT	CASRLDSSSGNTIYF	-	-	TRBV19	TRBJ1-3
TGTGCCAGCAGCCCGTTTACAGGACTAGCGGCTGAGCAGTACTTC	CASSPFTGLAAEQYF	-	TRBD2	TRBV3-1/TRBV3-2	TRBJ2-7
TGTGCCAGCAGCCACGGGGGGTTATACACTGAAGCTTTCTTT	CASSHGGLYTEAFF	-	-	TRBV5-5	TRBJ1-1
TGTGCCAGCAGTAACAGTGGGGCAGATTCACCCCTCCACTTT	CASSNSGADSPLHF	once	-	TRBV7-9	TRBJ1-6
TGCGCCAGCAGCCAGGGACAGCCCAGCGGAAACACCATATATTTT	CASSQGQPSGNTIYF	-	TRBD1	TRBV4-1	TRBJ1-3